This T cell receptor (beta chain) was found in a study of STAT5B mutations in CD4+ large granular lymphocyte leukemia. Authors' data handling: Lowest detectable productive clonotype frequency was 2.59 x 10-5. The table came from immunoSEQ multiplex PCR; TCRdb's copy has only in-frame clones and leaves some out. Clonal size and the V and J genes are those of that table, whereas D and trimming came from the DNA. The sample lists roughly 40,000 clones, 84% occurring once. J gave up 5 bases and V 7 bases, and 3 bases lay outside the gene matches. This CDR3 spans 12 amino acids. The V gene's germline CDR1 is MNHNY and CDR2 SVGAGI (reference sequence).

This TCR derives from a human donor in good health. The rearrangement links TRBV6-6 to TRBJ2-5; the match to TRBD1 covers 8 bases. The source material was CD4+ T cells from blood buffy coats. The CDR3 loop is CASTGGAETQYF. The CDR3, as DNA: TGTGCCAGCACAGGGGGCGCGGAGACCCAGTACTTC.